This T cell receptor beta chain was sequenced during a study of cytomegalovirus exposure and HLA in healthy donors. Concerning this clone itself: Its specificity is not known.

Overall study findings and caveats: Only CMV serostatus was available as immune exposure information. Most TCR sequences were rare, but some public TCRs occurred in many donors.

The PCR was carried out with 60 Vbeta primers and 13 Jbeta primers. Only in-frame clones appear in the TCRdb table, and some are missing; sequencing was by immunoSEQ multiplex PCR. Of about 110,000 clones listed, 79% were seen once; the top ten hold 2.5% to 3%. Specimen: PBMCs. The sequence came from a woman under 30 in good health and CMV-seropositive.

The DNA for the CDR3 is TGCGCCAGCAGCTTGGGAGGGACAGGGGGAGAGCAGTACTTC. Amino acid sequence: CASSLGGTGGEQYF. The chain combines TRBV5-1 with TRBJ2-7, with 11 bases matching TRBD1. The CDR3 has 14 residues. Germline CDR1 reads SGHRS; CDR2 reads YFSETQ. V lost 0 bases and J lost 7; bases outside the gene matches: 3.